This T cell receptor beta chain stems from a study of response to subunit inactivated influenza vaccine. The CDR3 loop spans 15 amino acids. Deletions cut 0 bases from V and 1 base from J, with 9 bases between. Germline V gene data show CDR1 as LNHNV and CDR2 as YYDKDF (reference sequence). TCRdb re-analysed the RT-PCR reads in MiXCR, keeping a single row per CDR3 protein. Here the sample spans about 700,000 distinct CDR3 sequences, roughly 13% being singletons. The clonotype originates from a man between 45 and 60 years old who received an inactivated influenza vaccine. The source was PBMCs from blood, collected around two weeks before vaccination. This chain joins TRBV15 and TRBJ1-1; D gene ambiguous. CDR3 residues: CATSRERSGNTEAFF. The CDR3 DNA reads as TGTGCCACCAGCAGAGAACGTAGTGGGAACACTGAAGCTTTCTTT.